This T cell receptor beta chain was observed in a study of T cells in Graves' hyperthyroidism and ophthalmopathy (dated by TCRdb to the late 2010s). With regard to the full study: Peripheral blood was collected at initial diagnosis, before any treatment. After blood sampling, hyperthyroidism patients were treated with methimazole at a starting dose of 30 mg daily, and ophthalmopathy patients were treated with high-dose intravenous methylprednisolone. A discovery cohort of about a hundred patients, approximately 44 with Graves' ophthalmopathy and 55 to 60 with stable Graves' hyperthyroidism, was used to find distinguishing TCR V-J signatures. The paper reports TCR Vbeta CDR3 sequencing of 135 peripheral blood samples: approximately 41 ophthalmopathy, about 75 hyperthyroidism and approximately 17 progressor patients. In about 6 Graves' hyperthyroidism patients, the study also compared T-cell repertoires from thyroid tissue with T-cell repertoires from blood. Prospective prediction of ophthalmopathy was tested in an independent validation cohort of approximately 19 hyperthyroidism patients and some 17 patients who later progressed to ophthalmopathy. The approximately 98 discovery patients were randomly divided into training and test sets at a 7:3 ratio. Study-level results and caveats: A model built on a 13 V-J signature distinguished ophthalmopathy from stable hyperthyroidism, reaching 87.88% sensitivity and 81.08% specificity in cross-validation and 80%/75% in testing. In validation, progression to ophthalmopathy was predicted by the model with about 70% sensitivity and about 72% specificity, a median of approximately 6.5 months before onset. Most expanded thyroid clonotypes (frequency above 0.001) were also detected in blood, a finding suggesting that blood repertoires may reflect thyroid immune responses. Sample size was not statistically predetermined, and blinding of investigators to group allocation was not performed.

Stable Graves' hyperthyroidism was defined as the absence of progression to ophthalmopathy over 18 months of follow-up. Hyperthyroidism patients were aged 18 to 65 years and newly diagnosed, with disease duration of less than 2 months. Patients with uncontrolled infections, other autoimmune diseases, pregnancy or lactation were excluded. Diagnoses were based on clinical symptoms, serum thyroxine and TRAb, thyroid ultrasound and orbital computed tomography. PBMCs were separated from roughly 9.3 ml of fresh peripheral blood using Ficoll-Paque density gradient centrifugation. Total RNA was extracted using Trizol reagent, and RNA quality was assessed on an Agilent 2100 Bioanalyzer. The TCR beta CDR3 regions were amplified from the RNA transcripts. For the first round of RT-PCR on the TCR CDR3, the HTBI primer set was used together with the Qiagen OneStep RT-PCR kit. Libraries were constructed in a second round of multiplex PCR, after which size selection and purification were performed. Paired-end sequencing of the libraries was performed with 100 bp reads on an Illumina HiSeq2000. The authors processed their data as follows. SOAPnuke was used to process the raw data, throwing out any read that contained adapters or uncalled bases, had a mean Phred below 15, or lacked an exact constant-primer or identifier match. High-quality paired reads were merged using COPE v1.2.5, and each unique nucleotide sequence was defined as a clonotype. MiTCR v1.1 was used to align the clonotypes against IMGT TRBV, TRBD and TRBJ reference segments. Only V-J combinations with frequency above 0.0001, covering 99% to 99.2% of repertoires, were analysed. A TCS score was defined as the ratio between F50 (clonal expansion) and ExV (chaos), using BLOSUM62-based TCRdist between CDR3 peptides within each V-J. Welch's t-statistics and random forest reduced roughly 500 V-J features to 13, which were used in a naive Bayes classifier (R e1071). In TCRdb, the public reads were trimmed at Q25 with fastp and aligned with MiXCR, with productive beta chains retained. Each entry is one CDR3 protein sequence, shown with its most common DNA and genes. TCRdb, not the authors, supplied the V and J calls. The table for this sample lists 400,000 to 550,000 distinct CDR3 sequences; approximately 15% of them were counted only once. The ten largest make up under 20% of the sample.

Concerning this clonotype: The antigen it binds to is not known. No base quality values were provided; no much bigger clone lies one nucleotide off.

The CDR3 spans 12 residues, from the cysteine through the phenylalanine. Of the read, only the CDR3 DNA is kept; its 36 bases are in frame from base 1. Between the V and J ends, shortened by 2 bases and 5 bases respectively, the junction contains 5 bases. CDR1 and CDR2, looked up from the germline V gene, are KGHDR and SFDVKD. This clonotype was sampled from a woman aged 18-35 years with Graves' hyperthyroidism. The rearrangement combines TRBV24-1 with TRBJ1-2; a confident D gene designation cannot be given. Sequences were obtained from blood. CDR3 loop: CATSDSDYGYTF. Read as DNA, the sequence is TGTGCCACCAGTGATTCCGATTATGGCTACACCTTC.